The 28 T cell receptor beta chains in this list originate from one sample, sequenced in a study of T cells in women clearing cervical HPV infection. TCRdb's table, derived via immunoSEQ multiplex PCR, lists solely in-frame clones and lacks some. This sample's table has about 39,000 clones. The sample consisted of blood buffy coat. Receptors were obtained from a woman aged 18-70 years with a cervical HPV16 infection that either progressed to CIN3+ or cleared (not recorded which).

The CDR3 DNA, read in part, is TGTGCCAGTAGGATGGGACAGAACACCGGGGAG. Residues: CASRMGQNTGE. The entire CDR3 is CASRMGQNTGELFF. The V gene is TRBV19, the J gene TRBJ2-2; D possibly corresponds to TRBD1 (6 bases). The observed sequence ends 3 residues before the CDR3 terminus, with the missing tail filled in from the germline J gene. With 6 bases removed from V and 1 base from J, the gap between germline ends came to 9 bases. Per the germline V gene, CDR1 is LNHDA and CDR2 is SQIVND (reference sequence). This CDR3 is 14 amino acids long.

A word on this clone: The CDR3 extends 3 residues past the end of the read, so its final part is completed from the germline J gene. V and J are TRBV19 and TRBJ2-1, with TRBD2 matching 9 bases. Trimming cost V 6 bases and J 9 bases; bases outside gene matches: 6. CDR1 and CDR2 from the germline V gene are LNHDA and SQIVND (reference sequence). The CDR3 runs to 13 residues. CDR3: CASRGLAGREQFF. The CDR3 DNA, read in part, is TGTGCCAGTAGGGGTCTAGCGGGGCGTGAG.

In regard to this clone: The read terminates 3 residues before the CDR3 end, so the remaining end is supplied by the germline J gene. The V call is TRBV7-8, the J call TRBJ2-1; TRBD1 agrees at 8 bases. This CDR3 contains 15 residues. CDR1 is SGHVS and CDR2 is FQNEAQ in the germline V gene. Losses at the gene ends were 2 bases for V and 9 bases for J; bases not matched to a gene: 9. The CDR3 DNA, read in part, is TGTGCCAGCAGCTTAACGGGGGCAGGGGGCACTGAG. Amino acid sequence: CASSLTGAGGTE. The full CDR3 is CASSLTGAGGTEQFF.

Worth noting for this clone: Read data end 3 residues before the CDR3 end; the end is taken from the germline J gene. The chain has TRBV6-4 and TRBJ2-3; D call uncertain. CDR1 and CDR2 from the germline V gene are MRHNA and SNTAGT. There are 13 residues in the CDR3. V lost 5 bases and J lost 5, with 11 bases in between. The sequenced part of the CDR3 DNA is TGTGCCAGCAGTCAGGTATTCAGAGATACG. It translates to CASSQVFRDT. The entire CDR3 is CASSQVFRDTQYF.

Points on this clone: The CDR3 extends 3 residues past the end of the read, so its final part is completed from the germline J gene. The chain couples TRBV5-1 to TRBJ2-5; 9 bases are shared with TRBD2. The V gene's germline CDR1 is SGHRS and CDR2 YFSETQ. The CDR3 spans 16 residues. With 1 base clipped from V and 4 bases from J, the junction kept 8 bases outside the gene matches. The CDR3 bases that were read are TGCGCCAGCAGCTTGAGGGCTAGCGGGGTGTCAGAGACC. Its translation is CASSLRASGVSET. The complete CDR3 sequence is CASSLRASGVSETQYF.

For this clone: The read halts 3 residues ahead of the CDR3 end, with the missing end drawn from the germline J gene. The rearrangement joins TRBV7-8 to TRBJ1-3, with 10 bases lining up with TRBD1. The junction had 4 bases not matched to a gene; V was cut back by 6 bases and J by 2 bases. The CDR3 runs 15 residues. CDR1 is SGHVS, CDR2 FQNEAQ, per germline. CDR3 DNA, as far as it was read: TGTGCCAGCAGGCGTGACAGGGGGCCTGGAAACACC. Translation gives CASRRDRGPGNT. The full CDR3 reads CASRRDRGPGNTIYF.

On this clone: The read terminates 3 residues before the CDR3 end, so the remaining end is supplied by the germline J gene. V and J are TRBV5-4 and TRBJ2-2, with TRBD2 matching over 13 bases. After removal of 10 bases from V and 0 bases from J, the junction contained 6 bases not matched to a gene. Per the germline V gene, CDR1 is SGHNT and CDR2 is YYREEE (reference sequence). The CDR3 is made up of 16 amino acids. CDR3 DNA (partial): TGTGCCTTGAAAGGGACTAGCGGGACGAACACCGGGGAG. Amino acid sequence: CALKGTSGTNTGE. The entire CDR3 protein reads CALKGTSGTNTGELFF. Based on the CDR3 plus reference TRBV5-4 and TRBJ2-2, the full variable domain is ETGVTQSPTHLIKTRGQQVTLRCSSQSGHNTVSWYQQALGQGPQFIFQYYREEENGRGNFPPRFSGLQFPNYSSELNVNALELDDSALYLCALKGTSGTNTGELFFGEGSRLTVL.

Comments on this clone: Sequencing ends 3 residues short of the CDR3 end; the germline J gene provides the rest. This chain connects TRBV20-1 to TRBJ2-1, with 8 bases matching TRBD2. This CDR3 contains 12 residues. CDR1 DFQATT and CDR2 SNEGSKA come from the germline V gene (reference sequence). V lost 7 bases and J lost 6; bases outside the gene matches: 5. CDR3 protein: CSVRGGRNEQFF. The covered CDR3 bases are TGCAGTGTCCGGGGGGGCCGCAATGAG.

In the case of this clone: Read coverage stops 3 residues before the CDR3 terminus; the germline J gene supplies the remainder. The gene calls are TRBV9 and TRBJ2-1; 9 bases agree with TRBD2. The CDR3 covers 14 residues. V shed 0 bases and J 9 bases; nucleotides not matched to a gene: 4. CDR1 and CDR2 (germline): SGDLS, YYNGEE. CDR3 bases read: TGTGCCAGCAGCGTAGATAGCGGGGGTAGTGAG. It yields the protein CASSVDSGGSE. The entire CDR3 sequence reads CASSVDSGGSEQFF. Combining the CDR3 with reference TRBV9 and TRBJ2-1 gives the whole variable domain DSGVTQTPKHLITATGQRVTLRCSPRSGDLSVYWYQQSLDQGLQFLIQYYNGEERAKGNILERFSAQQFPDLHSELNLSSLELGDSALYFCASSVDSGGSEQFFGPGTRLTVL.

This clone counts as medium-sized by frequency. The read terminates 3 residues ahead of where the CDR3 ends, so the germline J gene completes it. This chain joins TRBV19 and TRBJ1-1; 8 nucleotides align to TRBD1. Germline V lookup: CDR1 LNHDA, CDR2 SQIVND (reference sequence). This CDR3 region has 14 residues. J was trimmed by 4 bases and V by 5 bases; bases with no gene match: 6. CDR3 in amino acids: CASSLQGVTTEAFF. The CDR3 bases that were read are TGTGCCAGTAGTTTACAGGGGGTTACCACTGAA.

With respect to this clone: With the read ending 3 residues before the CDR3 end, the germline J gene is used to fill in that end. The chain combines TRBV19 with TRBJ2-3, with D perhaps being TRBD1 or TRBD2 (6 bases each). This CDR3 region has 14 residues. From germline, CDR1 is LNHDA and CDR2 SQIVND (reference sequence). V was trimmed by 4 bases and J by 5 bases, leaving 13 bases between them. CDR3 loop: CASSTLGGGDTQYF. Incomplete CDR3 DNA: TGTGCCAGTAGTACCCTTGGAGGGGGAGATACG. Together with reference TRBV19 and TRBJ2-3, the CDR3 gives the full variable domain: DGGITQSPKYLFRKEGQNVTLSCEQNLNHDAMYWYRQDPGQGLRLIYYSQIVNDFQKGDIAEGYSVSREKKESFPLTVTSAQKNPTAFYLCASSTLGGGDTQYFGPGTRLTVL.

Worth noting for this clone: The read gets to within 3 residues of the CDR3 end, and the germline J gene fills in the rest. The genes are TRBV19 and TRBJ2-1, with a possible D match to TRBD2 (6 bases). The CDR3 runs to 14 residues. V dropped 6 bases and J dropped 8 bases, with 17 bases sitting between them. The germline V gene encodes CDR1 LNHDA and CDR2 SQIVND (reference sequence). The CDR3 loop is CASSPRRGSDEQFF. The sequenced CDR3 bases are TGTGCCAGTAGCCCCCGGCGGGGAAGCGATGAG.

For this clone: The observed sequence ends 3 residues before the CDR3 terminus, with the missing tail filled in from the germline J gene. V gene TRBV28 combines with J gene TRBJ1-2; D not certain. With 1 base removed from V and 0 bases from J, the gap between germline ends came to 9 bases. Germline V lookup: CDR1 MDHEN, CDR2 SYDVKM. The CDR3 extends over 15 amino acids. The CDR3: CASSLYDTTNYGYTF. Partial CDR3 DNA: TGTGCCAGCAGTTTATACGACACCACTAACTATGGC.

The CDR3 region is CASSSQEGYGYTF. The DNA read from the CDR3 is TGTGCCAGCAGCTCACAGGAGGGCTATGGC. The chain has TRBV7-3 and TRBJ1-2; D might be TRBD1 (5 bases). The read finishes 3 residues shy of the CDR3 end, and the germline J gene is used to complete it. This CDR3 contains 13 residues. The germline V gene encodes CDR1 SGHTA and CDR2 FQGTGA. Trimming left V 4 bases short and J 4 bases short, with 10 bases between.

As for this clone: The CDR3 end lies 3 residues beyond the end of the read and is filled in from the germline J gene. The rearrangement links TRBV11-1 to TRBJ2-3; 8 bases agree with TRBD2. V dropped 7 bases and J dropped 5; count of bases not matched to a gene: 8. The CDR3 extends over 14 amino acids. Germline V gene data show CDR1 as SGHAT and CDR2 as FQDESV (reference sequence). The CDR3 reads CASNNRAGGDTQYF. Incomplete CDR3 DNA: TGTGCCAGCAACAACCGGGCGGGGGGAGATACG.

For this clone: Read data end 3 residues before the CDR3 end; the end is taken from the germline J gene. The same CDR3 arises from other DNA sequences in this sample as well. The chain recombines TRBV6-1 with TRBJ2-3; 11 bases are shared with TRBD1. The CDR3 consists of 14 residues. Germline V gene data show CDR1 as MNHNS and CDR2 as SASEGT. The V gene end was trimmed by 3 bases and the J gene end by 4 bases; junction bases not matched to a gene: 0. The CDR3 is CASSEGQGADTQYF. CDR3 bases read: TGTGCCAGCAGTGAGGGACAGGGGGCAGATACG.

To note about this clone: The CDR3 is cut off 3 residues early in the read; its end comes from the germline J gene. V is TRBV6-1 and J is TRBJ2-5; TRBD1 agrees at 9 bases. Germline trimming cut 3 bases from V and 5 bases from J; bases unmatched to any gene: 4. Germline lookup yields CDR1 MNHNS and CDR2 SASEGT. The CDR3 loop spans 14 amino acids. CDR3 DNA (partial): TGTGCCAGCAGTGAGGACAGGGGTGGTGAGACC. It codes for CASSEDRGGET. The complete CDR3 protein is CASSEDRGGETQYF.

Comment on this clone: The CDR3 is cut off 3 residues early in the read; its end comes from the germline J gene. The chain combines TRBV10-2 with TRBJ1-5; no reliable D call. Trimming took off 6 bases at V and 3 bases at J, with 15 bases between the two ends. Germline assignment: CDR1 WSHSY and CDR2 SAAADI. The CDR3 sequence is 15 residues long. The CDR3 reads CASRIDGNLNQPQHF. The CDR3 bases that were read are TGCGCCAGCAGGATCGATGGCAATCTCAATCAGCCC.

On this clone itself: The read is 3 residues too short to cover the CDR3 end, so that end is filled in from the germline J gene. J is TRBJ2-1 and V is TRBV20-1, with a tentative D call TRBD1 (5 bases). Trimming took off 3 bases at V and 6 bases at J, with 12 bases between the two ends. CDR3 length equals 13 residues. The germline CDR1 and CDR2 sequences are DFQATT and SNEGSKA (reference sequence). CDR3 DNA (partial): TGCAGTGCTAGCTGGGGTCAGGGCAATGAG. This codes for CSASWGQGNE. The entire CDR3 protein is CSASWGQGNEQFF.

CDR3 residues: CASSLATGRGTQETQYF. CDR3 DNA, as far as it was read: TGTGCCAGCAGCTTAGCCACCGGGCGGGGGACCCAGGAGACC. The V gene is TRBV7-2, the J gene TRBJ2-5; 7 positions agree with TRBD2. The read ends 3 residues shy of where the CDR3 ends; the end is completed using the germline J gene. This CDR3 contains 17 residues. V lost 0 bases to trimming and J lost 5 bases; unmatched junction nucleotides: 12. Germline CDR1 reads SGHTA; CDR2 reads FQGNSA.

Notes on this clone: The sequence runs out 3 residues before the end of the CDR3; the remainder is reconstructed from the germline J gene. The chain carries TRBV7-9 and TRBJ1-3; possible D gene TRBD1, 5 bases. The CDR3 loop spans 15 amino acids. V lost 6 bases, J lost 3 bases, and 15 bases lay in between. Germline assignment: CDR1 SEHNR and CDR2 FQNEAQ (reference sequence). CDR3 amino acids: CASSKTGGDGNTIYF. The CDR3 bases that were read are TGTGCCAGCAGTAAGACGGGGGGGGATGGAAACACC.

On this clone: The read gets to within 3 residues of the CDR3 end, and the germline J gene fills in the rest. The chain uses TRBV19 and TRBJ1-1, with a tentative D call TRBD1 (5 bases). The germline CDR1 and CDR2 sequences are LNHDA and SQIVND (reference sequence). CDR3 length equals 14 residues. Partial CDR3 DNA: TGTGCCAGTAGTATAGTCGGACATAGAGGAGAA. This sequence encodes CASSIVGHRGE. The whole CDR3 protein is CASSIVGHRGEAFF.

Details on this clone: The read ends 3 residues shy of where the CDR3 ends; the end is completed using the germline J gene. The chain uses TRBV12-3 or TRBV12-4 and TRBJ2-7; no definite D call. The CDR3 length is 13 residues. Deletions cut 2 bases from V and 1 base from J, with 6 bases between. The CDR3 reads CASSLSPSYEQYF. The part of the CDR3 DNA that was read is TGTGCCAGCAGTTTAAGCCCGTCCTACGAG.

The CDR3 loop reads CASSSSTGGWTQYF. The part of the CDR3 DNA that was read is TGTGCCAGCAGCTCATCGACAGGGGGATGGACC. This sequence joins TRBV7-9 and TRBJ2-5, with 9 bases aligning to TRBD1. The CDR3 end is not reached by the read, which stops 3 residues before it; the germline J gene fills it in. There are 14 residues in the CDR3. The junction had 7 bases not matched to a gene; V was cut back by 4 bases and J by 7 bases. The germline CDR1 and CDR2 sequences are SEHNR and FQNEAQ (reference sequence).

Note on this clone: The read comes to an end 3 residues before the CDR3 does, leaving the germline J gene to fill in the end. The rearrangement joins TRBV2 to TRBJ2-7; 9 bases map to TRBD1. Trimming at V came to 7 bases and at J to 3 bases, leaving 1 base not matched to a gene. CDR1 is SNHLY and CDR2 is FYNNEI in the germline V gene. This CDR3 region has 12 residues. Partial CDR3 DNA: TGTGCCAGCATGGGACAGGGCTACGAG. It specifies CASMGQGYE. The entire CDR3 is CASMGQGYEQYF.

As to this clone: The sequence runs out 3 residues before the end of the CDR3; the remainder is reconstructed from the germline J gene. The rearrangement links TRBV3-1 (or the pseudogene TRBV3-2) to TRBJ2-3; D not resolved. Germline V gene data show CDR1 as LGHDT and CDR2 as YNNKEL (reference sequence). The CDR3 runs to 13 residues. The germline V and J ends were trimmed by 3 bases and 7 bases, with 11 bases remaining between them. The DNA read from the CDR3 is TGTGCCAGCAGCCAGGGCCGGCACCATACG. As protein: CASSQGRHHT. The whole CDR3 sequence reads CASSQGRHHTQYF.

With respect to this clone: Read coverage stops 3 residues before the CDR3 terminus; the germline J gene supplies the remainder. V is TRBV5-4 and J is TRBJ1-2, with TRBD1 matching 7 bases. The CDR3 has 16 amino acids. The ends lost 0 bases at V and 1 base at J; junction bases unmatched: 6. Germline-derived CDR1 and CDR2 are SGHNT and YYREEE (reference sequence). Incomplete CDR3 DNA: TGTGCCAGCAGCTTGGGTGGACAGGATCTTAACTATGGC. Amino acid sequence: CASSLGGQDLNYG. The whole CDR3 reads CASSLGGQDLNYGYTF.

With regard to this clone: The CDR3 extends 3 residues past the end of the read, so its final part is completed from the germline J gene. The chain combines TRBV2 with TRBJ1-6, with a weak D call TRBD1 (6 bases). V was clipped by 3 bases and J by 7 bases, with 10 bases between them. This CDR3 region has 14 residues. CDR1 and CDR2 from the germline V gene are SNHLY and FYNNEI. The CDR3 loop reads CASSERQGNSPLHF. Partial CDR3 DNA: TGTGCCAGCAGTGAGAGGCAGGGGAATTCACCC.